One T cell receptor beta chain is described in this entry. Its cognate antigen has yet to be identified. Base quality data are lacking; no much larger clone is found one base away. This record belongs to a study of blood T cell repertoires in COVID-19 (dated by TCRdb to 2018 to 2021). About the full investigation: Collaborator samples came from the United States, Italy and Spain and covered acute and convalescent phases of COVID-19. Subjects who had been exposed to COVID-19, were actively infected with it, or had recovered from it provided the deeply sampled blood TCRbeta repertoires that made up the dataset. A freely available public database, intended as a resource for researchers studying the immune response to SARS-CoV-2, is where the repertoires were released. Where HLA class I and class II types were available, the types were taken from metadata supplied by the sample provider, not from assay-based typing. Samples came from the ongoing ImmuneRACE study (first 160 participants) plus 1,254 subjects from 6 global collaborators. Nearly every sample came with metadata listing a de-identified subject ID, COVID-19 status, age in years and sex. The material from the prospective study consisted of cDNA or gDNA derived from T cells, B-cell-depleted T cells, or PBMCs.

For this chain, trimming is 5 bases at the V end and 2 bases at the J end, and the number of junction bases without a gene match is 6. The germline V gene specifies MDHEN as CDR1 and SYDVKM as CDR2. From cysteine to phenylalanine, the CDR3 is 15 amino acids long. Left in the record is the CDR3 DNA by itself, 45 bases read in frame from the first base. Paper-wide results and their limitations: The amount of clinical and demographic metadata varied by source and participant and was provided uncurated.

The immunoSEQ Assay, a bias-controlled multiplex PCR, was used to amplify TCRbeta CDR3 regions from genomic DNA. In the paper's pipeline: The number of nucleated cells in each sample was estimated from the amplification of reference gene primers within the assay. To quantify the absolute abundance of each unique TCRbeta CDR3 rearrangement, sequence reads were collapsed and filtered. For each sample, productive Simpson clonality was calculated as the square root of Simpson's diversity index across productive rearrangements. TCRdb took this table from immuneACCESS and kept in-frame rearrangements with V and J called. Such tables lack part of the clones; where checked against another copy, unresolved V genes explain under half of the gap, and the rest is unexplained. That table gives V, J and clone size, and the DNA gave D and trimming. The sample table contains under 70,000 clones; only one count was recorded for just under 80% of them. The ten biggest clones cover about a tenth of the sample.

Collaborating institutions collected whole blood in K2EDTA tubes following their own protocols. For TCRbeta analysis, collaborators shipped samples as frozen whole blood, isolated PBMCs, or DNA extracted from either of those sample types. The chain uses TRBV28 and TRBJ1-5, with 7 bases aligning to TRBD1. The clonotype was recovered from a human donor in a cohort sampled during active COVID-19. Sequenced input: peripheral blood. The sequenced DNA: TGTGCCAGCAGTCTCACAGGACAGGGCAATCAGCCCCAGCATTTT. Its translation reads: CASSLTGQGNQPQHF.